The following is a T cell receptor beta chain sequence with its context. Its target is unknown. Donors likely had unrecorded immune exposures despite being nominally healthy when sampled. This sample stems from a study of cytomegalovirus exposure and HLA in healthy donors. As for the study in general: Early on, a data release was issued that held 80 million or so unique TCRs from HLA-typed donors. Study-wide results and caveats: CMV antigen specificity of a few CMV-associated chains was confirmed in vitro. Further analysis, carried out later, found HLA-associated TCR beta chains more clonally expanded than equally common other chains.

PCR was performed using 60 Vbeta and 13 Jbeta primers. Profiled with immunoSEQ multiplex PCR; TCRdb holds only in-frame clones, not every one. The data hold hundreds of thousands of clones, with around 83% observed a single time. Germline CDR1 SGHNT, CDR2 YYREEE (reference sequence). This CDR3 comprises 14 residues. V was trimmed by 2 bases and J by 5 bases, leaving 10 bases between them. The chain has TRBV5-4 and TRBJ2-2; D uncertain. This receptor was taken from a girl aged 10 to 17 in good health and CMV-seronegative. Sequencing was done on a sample of PBMCs. CDR3 bases: TGTGCCAGCAGCTTACGTAGTCGGACCGGGGAGCTGTTTTTT. This codes for CASSLRSRTGELFF. The full variable domain, completed using reference TRBV5-4 and TRBJ2-2, is ETGVTQSPTHLIKTRGQQVTLRCSSQSGHNTVSWYQQALGQGPQFIFQYYREEENGRGNFPPRFSGLQFPNYSSELNVNALELDDSALYLCASSLRSRTGELFFGEGSRLTVL.